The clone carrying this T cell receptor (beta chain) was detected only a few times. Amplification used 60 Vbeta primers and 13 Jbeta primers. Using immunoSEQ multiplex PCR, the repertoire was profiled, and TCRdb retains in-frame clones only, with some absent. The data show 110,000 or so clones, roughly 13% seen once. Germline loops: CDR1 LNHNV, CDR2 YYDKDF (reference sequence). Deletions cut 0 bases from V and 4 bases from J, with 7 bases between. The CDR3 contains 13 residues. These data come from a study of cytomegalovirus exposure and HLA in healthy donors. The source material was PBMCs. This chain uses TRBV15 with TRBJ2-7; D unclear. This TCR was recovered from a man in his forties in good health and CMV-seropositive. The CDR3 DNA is TGTGCCACCAGCAGAGATTTCGGGTACGAGCAGTACTTC. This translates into CATSRDFGYEQYF. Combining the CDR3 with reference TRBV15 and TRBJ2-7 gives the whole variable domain DAMVIQNPRYQVTQFGKPVTLSCSQTLNHNVMYWYQQKSSQAPKLLFHYYDKDFNNEADTPDNFQSRRPNTSFCFLDIRSPGLGDTAMYLCATSRDFGYEQYFGPGTRLTVT.